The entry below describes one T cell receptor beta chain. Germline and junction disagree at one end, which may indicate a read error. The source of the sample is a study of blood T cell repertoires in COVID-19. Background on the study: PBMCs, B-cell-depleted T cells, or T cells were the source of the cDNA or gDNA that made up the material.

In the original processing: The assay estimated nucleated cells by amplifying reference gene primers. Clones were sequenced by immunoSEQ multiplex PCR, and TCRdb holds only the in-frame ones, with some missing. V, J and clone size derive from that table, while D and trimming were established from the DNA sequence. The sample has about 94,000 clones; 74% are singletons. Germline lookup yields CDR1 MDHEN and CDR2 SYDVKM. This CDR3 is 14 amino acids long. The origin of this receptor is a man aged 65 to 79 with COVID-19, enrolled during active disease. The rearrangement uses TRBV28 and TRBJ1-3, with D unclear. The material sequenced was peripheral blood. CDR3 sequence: CASSSGAPGNTIYF. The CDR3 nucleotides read TGTGCCAGCAGTTCGGGAGCCCCTGGGAACACCATATATTTT.